The clone carrying this TCR beta chain appeared a few times. These data come from a study of blood T cell repertoires in COVID-19. Libraries were prepared by immunoSEQ multiplex PCR; TCRdb keeps only in-frame clonotypes and omits some of them. This table has a few hundred thousand clones, roughly 88% appearing once. The CDR3 has 14 amino acids. Germline CDR1 and CDR2: SEHNR and FQNEAQ (reference sequence). V gave up 4 bases and J gave up 4 bases, with 8 bases separating them. This TCR was sampled from a woman between 40 and 50 years old who had recovered from COVID-19. Sequencing was carried out using peripheral blood. The rearrangement links TRBV7-9 to TRBJ2-6, with D unresolved. The CDR3 loop is CASSSLLGANVLTF. CDR3 DNA sequence: TGTGCCAGCAGCTCTCTCTTGGGGGCCAACGTCCTGACTTTC.